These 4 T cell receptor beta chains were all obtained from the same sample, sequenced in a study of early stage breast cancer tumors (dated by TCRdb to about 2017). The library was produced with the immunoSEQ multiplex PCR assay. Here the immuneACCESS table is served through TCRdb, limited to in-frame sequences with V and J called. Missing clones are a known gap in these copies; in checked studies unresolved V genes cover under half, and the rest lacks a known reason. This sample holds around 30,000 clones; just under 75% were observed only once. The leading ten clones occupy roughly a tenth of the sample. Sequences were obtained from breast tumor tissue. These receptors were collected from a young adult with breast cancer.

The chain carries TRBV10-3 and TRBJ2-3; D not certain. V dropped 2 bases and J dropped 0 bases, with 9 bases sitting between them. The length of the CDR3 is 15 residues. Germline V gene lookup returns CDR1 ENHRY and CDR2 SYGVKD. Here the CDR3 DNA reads TGTGCCATCAGTGAGGGGCTGGGTAGCACAGATACGCAGTATTTT. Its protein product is CAISEGLGSTDTQYF.

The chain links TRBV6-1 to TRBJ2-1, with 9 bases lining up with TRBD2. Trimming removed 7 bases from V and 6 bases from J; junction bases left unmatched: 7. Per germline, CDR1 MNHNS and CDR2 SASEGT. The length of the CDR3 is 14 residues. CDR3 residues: CASTRRREGNEQFF. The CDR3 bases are TGTGCCAGCACCCGACGGCGGGAGGGCAATGAGCAGTTCTTC.

The CDR3 coding sequence is TGTGCCAGCAGCTTGTGGTTGAACACTGAAGCTTTCTTT. Encoded protein: CASSLWLNTEAFF. The chain carries TRBV5-6 and TRBJ1-1, with D unresolved. With 1 base removed from V and 0 bases from J, the gap between germline ends came to 4 bases. The CDR3 spans 13 residues. The germline CDR1 and CDR2 sequences are SGHDT and YYEEEE.

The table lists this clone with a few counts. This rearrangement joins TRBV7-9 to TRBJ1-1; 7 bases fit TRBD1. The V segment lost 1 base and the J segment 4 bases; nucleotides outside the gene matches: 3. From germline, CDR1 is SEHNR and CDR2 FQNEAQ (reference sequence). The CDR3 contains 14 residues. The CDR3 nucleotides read TGTGCCAGCAGCTTAGGGGCAGGGGGCACTGAAGCTTTCTTT. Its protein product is CASSLGAGGTEAFF.